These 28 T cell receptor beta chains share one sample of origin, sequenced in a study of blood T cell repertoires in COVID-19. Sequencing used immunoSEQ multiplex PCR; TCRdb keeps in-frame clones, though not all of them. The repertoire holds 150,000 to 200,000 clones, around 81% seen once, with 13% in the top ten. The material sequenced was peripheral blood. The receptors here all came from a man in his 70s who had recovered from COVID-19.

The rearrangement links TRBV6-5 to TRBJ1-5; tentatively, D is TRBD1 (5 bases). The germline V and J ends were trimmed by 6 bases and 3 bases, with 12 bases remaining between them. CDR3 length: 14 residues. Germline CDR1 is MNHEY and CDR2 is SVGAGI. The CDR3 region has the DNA TGTGCCAGCAGCCATCGACAGTACAATCAGCCCCAGCATTTT. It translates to CASSHRQYNQPQHF.

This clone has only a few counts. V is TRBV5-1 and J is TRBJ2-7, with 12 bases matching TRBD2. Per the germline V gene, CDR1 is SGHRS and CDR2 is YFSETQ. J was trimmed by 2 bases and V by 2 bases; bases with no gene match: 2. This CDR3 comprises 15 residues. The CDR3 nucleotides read TGCGCCAGCAGCTTTAGGACTAGCGGGACCTACGAGCAGTACTTC. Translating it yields CASSFRTSGTYEQYF.

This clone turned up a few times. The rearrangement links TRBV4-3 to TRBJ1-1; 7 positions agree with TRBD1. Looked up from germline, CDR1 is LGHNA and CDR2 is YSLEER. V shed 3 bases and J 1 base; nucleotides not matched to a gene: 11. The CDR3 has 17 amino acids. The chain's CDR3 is CASSHIRQGGRNTEAFF. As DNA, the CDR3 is TGCGCCAGCAGCCACATCCGACAGGGCGGGCGGAACACTGAAGCTTTCTTT.

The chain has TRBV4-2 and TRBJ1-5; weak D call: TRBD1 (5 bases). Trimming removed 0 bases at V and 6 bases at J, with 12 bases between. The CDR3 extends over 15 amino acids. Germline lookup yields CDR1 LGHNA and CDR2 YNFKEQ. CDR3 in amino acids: CASSQDRQGTQPQHF. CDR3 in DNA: TGTGCCAGCAGCCAAGATCGCCAGGGAACTCAGCCCCAGCATTTT.

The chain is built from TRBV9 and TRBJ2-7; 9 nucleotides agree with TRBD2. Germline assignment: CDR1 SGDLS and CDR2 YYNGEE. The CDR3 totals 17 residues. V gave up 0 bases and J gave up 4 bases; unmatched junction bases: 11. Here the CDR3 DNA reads TGTGCCAGCAGCGTAGGCCCTGGGGGGCGGGAGGGGTACGAGCAGTACTTC. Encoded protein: CASSVGPGGREGYEQYF.

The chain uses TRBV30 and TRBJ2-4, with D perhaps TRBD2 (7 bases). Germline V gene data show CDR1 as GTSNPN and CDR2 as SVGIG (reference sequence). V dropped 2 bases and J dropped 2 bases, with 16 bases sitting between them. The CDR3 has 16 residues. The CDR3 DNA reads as TGTGCCTGGAGTTTGGGGGGGCTCTTCTCCAAAAACATTCAGTACTTC. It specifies CAWSLGGLFSKNIQYF.

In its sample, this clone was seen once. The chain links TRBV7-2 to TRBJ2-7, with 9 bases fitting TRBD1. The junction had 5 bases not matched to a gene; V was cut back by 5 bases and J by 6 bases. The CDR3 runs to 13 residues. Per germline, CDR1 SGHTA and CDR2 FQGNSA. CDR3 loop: CASSAGTGIEQYF. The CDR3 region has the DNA TGTGCCAGCAGCGCCGGGACAGGGATCGAGCAGTACTTC.

CDR3: CASSWGTSGRTQETQYF. As DNA, the CDR3 is TGCGCCAGCAGCTGGGGGACTAGCGGGAGGACACAAGAGACCCAGTACTTC. The V gene is TRBV5-1, the J gene TRBJ2-5, with 15 bases matching TRBD2. The germline V gene has CDR1 SGHRS and CDR2 YFSETQ. The length of the CDR3 is 17 residues. After removal of 3 bases from V and 2 bases from J, the junction contained 5 bases not matched to a gene.

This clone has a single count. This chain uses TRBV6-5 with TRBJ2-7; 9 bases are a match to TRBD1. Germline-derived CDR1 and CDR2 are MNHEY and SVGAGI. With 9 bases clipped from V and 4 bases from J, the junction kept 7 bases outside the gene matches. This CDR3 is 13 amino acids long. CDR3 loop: CASTGGLWYEQYF. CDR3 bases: TGTGCCAGTACAGGGGGCCTATGGTACGAGCAGTACTTC.

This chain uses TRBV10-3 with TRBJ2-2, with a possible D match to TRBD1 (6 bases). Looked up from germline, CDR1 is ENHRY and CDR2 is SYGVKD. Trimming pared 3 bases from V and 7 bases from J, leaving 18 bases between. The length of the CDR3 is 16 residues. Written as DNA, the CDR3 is TGTGCCATCAGTGAACGGGGACAAGGGAATGGCGGGGAGCTGTTTTTT. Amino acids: CAISERGQGNGGELFF.

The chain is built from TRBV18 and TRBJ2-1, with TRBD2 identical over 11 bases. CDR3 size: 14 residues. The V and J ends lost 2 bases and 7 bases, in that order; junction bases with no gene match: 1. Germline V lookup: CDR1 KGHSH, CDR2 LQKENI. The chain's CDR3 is CASSPASGRNEQFF. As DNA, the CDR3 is TGTGCCAGCTCACCAGCTAGCGGGAGGAATGAGCAGTTCTTC.

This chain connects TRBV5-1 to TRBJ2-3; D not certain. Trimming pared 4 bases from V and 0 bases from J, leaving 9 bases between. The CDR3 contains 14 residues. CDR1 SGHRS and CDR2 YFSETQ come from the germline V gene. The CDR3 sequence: CASSVTTSTDTQYF. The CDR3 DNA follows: TGCGCCAGCAGCGTGACAACTAGCACAGATACGCAGTATTTT.

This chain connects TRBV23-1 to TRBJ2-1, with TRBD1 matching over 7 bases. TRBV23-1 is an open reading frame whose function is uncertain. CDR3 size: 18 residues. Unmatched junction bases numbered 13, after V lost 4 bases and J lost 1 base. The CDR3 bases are TGCGCCAGCAGTCCCCCCTGGGGGAACAGGGGATCCTACAATGAGCAGTTCTTC. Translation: CASSPPWGNRGSYNEQFF.

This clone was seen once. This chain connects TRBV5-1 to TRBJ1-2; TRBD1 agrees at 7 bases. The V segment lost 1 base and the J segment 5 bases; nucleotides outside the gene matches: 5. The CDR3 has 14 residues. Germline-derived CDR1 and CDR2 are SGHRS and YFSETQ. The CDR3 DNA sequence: TGCGCCAGCAGCTTGAGTGGGACAGCTTATGGCTACACCTTC. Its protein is CASSLSGTAYGYTF.

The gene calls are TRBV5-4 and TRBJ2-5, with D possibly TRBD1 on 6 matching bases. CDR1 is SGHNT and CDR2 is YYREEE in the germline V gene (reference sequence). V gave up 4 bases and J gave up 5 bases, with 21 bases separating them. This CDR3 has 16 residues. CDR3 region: CASSHQVAGVGETQYF. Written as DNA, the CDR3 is TGTGCCAGCAGCCACCAGGTGGCAGGGGTCGGTGAGACCCAGTACTTC.

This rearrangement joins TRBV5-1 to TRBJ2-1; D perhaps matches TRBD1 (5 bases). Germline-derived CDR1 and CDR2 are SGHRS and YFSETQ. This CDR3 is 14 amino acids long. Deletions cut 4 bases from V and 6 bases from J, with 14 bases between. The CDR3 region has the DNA TGCGCCAGCAGCATCGACAGAGTTTCCAATGAGCAGTTCTTC. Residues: CASSIDRVSNEQFF. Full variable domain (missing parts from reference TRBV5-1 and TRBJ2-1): KAGVTQTPRYLIKTRGQQVTLSCSPISGHRSVSWYQQTPGQGLQFLFEYFSETQRNKGNFPGRFSGRQFSNSRSEMNVSTLELGDSALYLCASSIDRVSNEQFFGPGTRLTVL.

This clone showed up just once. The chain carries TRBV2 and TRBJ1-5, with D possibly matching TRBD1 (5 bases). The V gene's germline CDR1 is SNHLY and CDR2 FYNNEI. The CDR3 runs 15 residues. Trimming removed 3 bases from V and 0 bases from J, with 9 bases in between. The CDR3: CASSEGQNSNQPQHF. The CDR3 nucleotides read TGTGCCAGCAGTGAGGGGCAGAATAGCAATCAGCCCCAGCATTTT.

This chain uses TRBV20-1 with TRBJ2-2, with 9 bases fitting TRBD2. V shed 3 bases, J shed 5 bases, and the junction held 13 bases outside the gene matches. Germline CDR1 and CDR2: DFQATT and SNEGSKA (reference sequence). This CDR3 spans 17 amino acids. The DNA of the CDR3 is TGCAGTGCTAGTAATAGCGGTAGCGGGAGAGGTACCGGGGAGCTGTTTTTT. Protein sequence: CSASNSGSGRGTGELFF.

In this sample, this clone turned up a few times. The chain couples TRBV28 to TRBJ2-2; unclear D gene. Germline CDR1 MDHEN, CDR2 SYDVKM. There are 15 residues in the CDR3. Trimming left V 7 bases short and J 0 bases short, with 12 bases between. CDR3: CASTPSGSNTGELFF. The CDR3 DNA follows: TGTGCCAGCACCCCCTCCGGGTCGAACACCGGGGAGCTGTTTTTT. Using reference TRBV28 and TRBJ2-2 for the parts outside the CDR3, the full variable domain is DVKVTQSSRYLVKRTGEKVFLECVQDMDHENMFWYRQDPGLGLRLIYFSYDVKMKEKGDIPEGYSVSREKKERFSLILESASTNQTSMYLCASTPSGSNTGELFFGEGSRLTVL.

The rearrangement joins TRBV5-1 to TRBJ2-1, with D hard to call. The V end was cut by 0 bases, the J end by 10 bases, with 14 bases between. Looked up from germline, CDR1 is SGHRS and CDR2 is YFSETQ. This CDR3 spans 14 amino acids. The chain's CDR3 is CASSLALVGGEQFF. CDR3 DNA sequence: TGCGCCAGCAGCTTGGCCCTAGTAGGCGGAGAGCAGTTCTTC.

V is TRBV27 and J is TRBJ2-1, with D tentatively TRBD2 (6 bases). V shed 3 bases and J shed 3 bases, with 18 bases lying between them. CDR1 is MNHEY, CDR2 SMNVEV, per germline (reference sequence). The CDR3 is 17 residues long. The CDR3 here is CASSFRLVTGGYNEQFF. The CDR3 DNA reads TGTGCCAGCAGTTTTCGCCTAGTTACCGGGGGCTACAATGAGCAGTTCTTC.

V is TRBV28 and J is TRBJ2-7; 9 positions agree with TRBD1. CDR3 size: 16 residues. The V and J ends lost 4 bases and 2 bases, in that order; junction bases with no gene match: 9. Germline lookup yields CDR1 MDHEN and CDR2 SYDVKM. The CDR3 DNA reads TGTGCCAGCAGTTCCCCGGGACAGGGAGCCCCCTACGAGCAGTACTTC. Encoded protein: CASSSPGQGAPYEQYF. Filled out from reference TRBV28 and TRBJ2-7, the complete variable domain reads DVKVTQSSRYLVKRTGEKVFLECVQDMDHENMFWYRQDPGLGLRLIYFSYDVKMKEKGDIPEGYSVSREKKERFSLILESASTNQTSMYLCASSSPGQGAPYEQYFGPGTRLTVT.

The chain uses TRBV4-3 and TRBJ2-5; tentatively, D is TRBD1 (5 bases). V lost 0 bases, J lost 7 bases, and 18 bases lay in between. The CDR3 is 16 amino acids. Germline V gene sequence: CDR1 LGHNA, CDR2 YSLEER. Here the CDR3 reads CASSQEWGADTGTQYF. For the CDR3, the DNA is TGCGCCAGCAGCCAAGAGTGGGGTGCGGACACGGGGACCCAGTACTTC.

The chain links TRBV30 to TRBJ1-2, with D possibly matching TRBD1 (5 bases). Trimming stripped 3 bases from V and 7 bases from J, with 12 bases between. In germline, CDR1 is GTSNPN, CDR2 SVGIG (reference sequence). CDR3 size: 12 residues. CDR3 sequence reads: CAWSAGGGGYTF. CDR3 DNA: TGTGCCTGGAGCGCCGGGGGGGGTGGCTACACCTTC. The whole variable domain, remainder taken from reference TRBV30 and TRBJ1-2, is SQTIHQWPATLVQPVGSPLSLECTVEGTSNPNLYWYRQAAGRGLQLLFYSVGIGQISSEVPQNLSASRPQDRQFILSSKKLLLSDSGFYLCAWSAGGGGYTFGSGTRLTVV.

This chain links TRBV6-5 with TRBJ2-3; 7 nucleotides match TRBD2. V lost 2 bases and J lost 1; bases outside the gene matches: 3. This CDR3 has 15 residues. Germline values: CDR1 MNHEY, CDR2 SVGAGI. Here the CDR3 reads CASSYGLAGTDTQYF. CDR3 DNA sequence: TGTGCCAGCAGTTACGGTCTAGCGGGCACAGATACGCAGTATTTT.

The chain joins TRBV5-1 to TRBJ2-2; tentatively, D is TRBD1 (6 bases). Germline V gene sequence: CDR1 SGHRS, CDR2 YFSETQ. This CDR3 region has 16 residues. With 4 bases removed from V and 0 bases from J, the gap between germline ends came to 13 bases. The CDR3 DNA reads TGCGCCAGCAGCCGAGTGGACAGCGCGAACACCGGGGAGCTGTTTTTT. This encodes CASSRVDSANTGELFF.

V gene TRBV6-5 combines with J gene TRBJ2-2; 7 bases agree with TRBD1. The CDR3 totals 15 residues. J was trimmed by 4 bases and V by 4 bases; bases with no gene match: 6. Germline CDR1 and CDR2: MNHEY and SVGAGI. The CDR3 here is CASSSRHRGTGELFF. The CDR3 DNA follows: TGTGCCAGCAGTTCCCGACACAGGGGCACCGGGGAGCTGTTTTTT.

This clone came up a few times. CDR3 nucleotides: TGTGCCAGCAGCCAAGATCTGAGCGGCTCCTACAATGAGCAGTTCTTC. This translates into CASSQDLSGSYNEQFF. V usage is TRBV4-2 and J usage is TRBJ2-1, with D possibly being TRBD2 (5 bases). Trimming removed 0 bases from V and 0 bases from J, with 9 bases in between. CDR1 is LGHNA, CDR2 YNFKEQ, per germline. CDR3 length: 16 amino acids.